This paragraph covers one T cell receptor (beta chain) sequence. Per the original methods: Amplifying reference gene primers gave estimates of nucleated cell counts. Clones were sequenced by immunoSEQ multiplex PCR, and TCRdb holds only the in-frame ones, with some missing. V and J calls and clone size are given by that table; D and trimming were obtained from the DNA. The repertoire includes roughly 250,000 clones, 88% of them detected once, and 0.99% sits in the top ten. The data are from a study of blood T cell repertoires in COVID-19. Study-level background: PBMCs, B-cell-depleted T cells, or T cells were the source of the cDNA or gDNA that made up the material.

Trimming removed 4 bases at V and 6 bases at J, with 19 bases between. Per the germline V gene, CDR1 is LNHDA and CDR2 is SQIVND (reference sequence). There are 16 residues in the CDR3. Sequencing used peripheral blood. This TCR was recovered from a woman in her thirties or forties who had recovered from COVID-19. The chain employs TRBV19 and TRBJ1-5, with a possible D match to TRBD1 (6 bases). CDR3 coding DNA: TGTGCCAGTAGTACCGTAGGGACACCCGCAGGTCAGCCCCAGCATTTT. Its translation: CASSTVGTPAGQPQHF. The full variable domain, in which reference TRBV19 and TRBJ1-5 provide the parts outside the CDR3, is DGGITQSPKYLFRKEGQNVTLSCEQNLNHDAMYWYRQDPGQGLRLIYYSQIVNDFQKGDIAEGYSVSREKKESFPLTVTSAQKNPTAFYLCASSTVGTPAGQPQHFGDGTRLSIL.